This entry concerns a single T cell receptor (beta chain). This entry belongs to a study of blood T cell repertoires in COVID-19. Across the whole study: Some COVID-19 samples were acute and others convalescent; all came from the United States, Italy and Spain. T cells, B-cell-depleted T cells, or PBMCs supplied cDNA or gDNA.

In the study's own analysis: Amplification of reference gene primers provided the estimated nucleated cell counts. Only in-frame clones appear in the TCRdb table, and some are missing; sequencing was by immunoSEQ multiplex PCR. The V and J calls and clone size come from that table; D and trimming were worked out from the DNA. The table records roughly 67,000 clones, 70% to 80% of them present only once. Trimming cost V 1 base and J 10 bases, with 11 bases left between them. The CDR3 is 12 amino acids. Germline CDR1 reads SGHNT; CDR2 reads YYREEE (reference sequence). The genes are TRBV5-4 and TRBJ1-1; D remains ambiguous. Sequencing was performed on peripheral blood. This clonotype was obtained from a human donor in a cohort sampled during active COVID-19. The CDR3 here is CASSLSPGLAFF. In DNA, the CDR3 is TGTGCCAGCAGCTTGTCGCCCGGTTTAGCTTTCTTT. The whole variable domain, filled in from reference TRBV5-4 and TRBJ1-1, reads ETGVTQSPTHLIKTRGQQVTLRCSSQSGHNTVSWYQQALGQGPQFIFQYYREEENGRGNFPPRFSGLQFPNYSSELNVNALELDDSALYLCASSLSPGLAFFGQGTRLTVV.